Listed below are T cell receptor beta chains from one sample, sequenced in a study of blood T cell repertoires in COVID-19. The protocol was immunoSEQ multiplex PCR, while the TCRdb copy is restricted to in-frame clones and leaves out a portion. The sample carries over 250,000 clones, 88% recorded once. Sequencing used peripheral blood. These receptors were obtained from a man aged 55 to 70 who had recovered from COVID-19. CDR3s include the opening cysteine and the closing phenylalanine or tryptophan. The order of the fields is J gene, V gene, clone size, D gene, CDR3 DNA, CDR3 protein. The D gene is left open where the match is weak. Size is stated for part of the rows, as once, few or many counts, or as a class when the clone is expanded.

J gene: TRBJ2-5
V gene: TRBV7-6
clone size: .
D gene: .
CDR3 DNA: TGTGCCAGCAGCTTAAGTCAGGGTATGGGAGAGACCCAGTACTTC
CDR3 protein: CASSLSQGMGETQYF

J gene: TRBJ1-4
V gene: TRBV5-1
clone size: .
D gene: TRBD1
CDR3 DNA: TGCGCCAGCAGCATAACAGGGGTTACTAATGAAAAACTGTTTTTT
CDR3 protein: CASSITGVTNEKLFF

J gene: TRBJ1-5
V gene: TRBV29-1
clone size: .
D gene: .
CDR3 DNA: TGCAGCGTTGTCACAGGGCTCAATAGCAATCAGCCCCAGCATTTT
CDR3 protein: CSVVTGLNSNQPQHF

J gene: TRBJ2-1
V gene: TRBV2
clone size: .
D gene: TRBD1
CDR3 DNA: TGTGCCAGCAGGACCCGGGACAGGGCCACAAATGAGCAGTTCTTC
CDR3 protein: CASRTRDRATNEQFF

J gene: TRBJ1-1
V gene: TRBV4-2
clone size: .
D gene: .
CDR3 DNA: TGTGCCAGCAGCCAAGTAACCTCAGACACTGAAGCTTTCTTT
CDR3 protein: CASSQVTSDTEAFF

J gene: TRBJ1-4
V gene: TRBV9
clone size: .
D gene: TRBD1
CDR3 DNA: TGTGCCAGCAGCGCCTCCGGGCAGGGGGTCAATGAAAAACTGTTTTTT
CDR3 protein: CASSASGQGVNEKLFF

J gene: TRBJ2-5
V gene: TRBV5-1
clone size: .
D gene: .
CDR3 DNA: TGCGCCAGCAGCTTGGACTTCGGGACTCCACAAGAGACCCAGTACTTC
CDR3 protein: CASSLDFGTPQETQYF

J gene: TRBJ2-3
V gene: TRBV30
clone size: .
D gene: TRBD2
CDR3 DNA: TGTGCCTGGAGTGGGTTAGCGGGGGATACGCAGTATTTT
CDR3 protein: CAWSGLAGDTQYF

J gene: TRBJ2-3
V gene: TRBV19
clone size: .
D gene: TRBD2
CDR3 DNA: TGTGCCAGTAGTTTGCTAGCGGGGCAAACGTCGAGAGATACGCAGTATTTT
CDR3 protein: CASSLLAGQTSRDTQYF

J gene: TRBJ2-3
V gene: TRBV10-1
clone size: .
D gene: TRBD1
CDR3 DNA: TGCGCCAGCAGAATAAAACCGACAGGGGGCACAGATACGCAGTATTTT
CDR3 protein: CASRIKPTGGTDTQYF

J gene: TRBJ1-6
V gene: TRBV19
clone size: .
D gene: .
CDR3 DNA: TGTGCCAGTAGGGGGGCGGCGAGCTCCTATAATTCACCCCTCCACTTT
CDR3 protein: CASRGAASSYNSPLHF

J gene: TRBJ1-2
V gene: TRBV6-5
clone size: once
D gene: TRBD1
CDR3 DNA: TGTGCCAGCAGTTCCGGACAGGGGGTGGCTAACTATGGCTACACCTTC
CDR3 protein: CASSSGQGVANYGYTF

J gene: TRBJ2-2
V gene: TRBV9
clone size: once
D gene: .
CDR3 DNA: TGTGCCAGCAGCGTAGTTTCAAACACCGGGGAGCTGTTTTTT
CDR3 protein: CASSVVSNTGELFF

J gene: TRBJ2-1
V gene: TRBV19
clone size: .
D gene: TRBD2
CDR3 DNA: TGTGCCTCCACCGCGTCGGGGGGGCCAAACAATGAGCAGTTCTTC
CDR3 protein: CASTASGGPNNEQFF

J gene: TRBJ2-1
V gene: TRBV29-1
clone size: .
D gene: TRBD1
CDR3 DNA: TGCAGCTCAACTCCTCAGGGGGTACGGGGCGATGAGCAGTTCTTC
CDR3 protein: CSSTPQGVRGDEQFF

J gene: TRBJ2-1
V gene: TRBV20-1
clone size: .
D gene: TRBD2
CDR3 DNA: TGCAGTGCTAGTACTTATATAGCGGGGGGGGTCTACAATGAGCAGTTCTTC
CDR3 protein: CSASTYIAGGVYNEQFF

J gene: TRBJ2-5
V gene: TRBV7-2
clone size: .
D gene: TRBD2
CDR3 DNA: TGTGCCAGCAGCAGACGGGGGGGCCCGGAGACCCAGTACTTC
CDR3 protein: CASSRRGGPETQYF

J gene: TRBJ2-7
V gene: TRBV18
clone size: .
D gene: .
CDR3 DNA: TGTGCCAGCTCACCTTCTACCAGGGGAGGGACCTACGAGCAGTACTTC
CDR3 protein: CASSPSTRGGTYEQYF

J gene: TRBJ2-7
V gene: TRBV7-6
clone size: once
D gene: TRBD1
CDR3 DNA: TGTGCCAGCAGCTTAGCAGAACCGAACAGGGGCGAGCAGTACTTC
CDR3 protein: CASSLAEPNRGEQYF

J gene: TRBJ1-3
V gene: TRBV12-5
clone size: .
D gene: .
CDR3 DNA: TGTGCTAGTGGTTTGGTAGTGACAGGACCGAACTCTGGAAACACCATATATTTT
CDR3 protein: CASGLVVTGPNSGNTIYF

J gene: TRBJ1-6
V gene: TRBV6-6
clone size: .
D gene: .
CDR3 DNA: TGTGCCAGCAGTTACCCAACGGAACAGAATTCACCCCTCCACTTT
CDR3 protein: CASSYPTEQNSPLHF

J gene: TRBJ2-5
V gene: TRBV7-7
clone size: .
D gene: .
CDR3 DNA: TGTGCCAGCAGCTTGGGAGGATACCAAGAGACCCAGTACTTC
CDR3 protein: CASSLGGYQETQYF

J gene: TRBJ1-4
V gene: TRBV19
clone size: .
D gene: .
CDR3 DNA: TGTGCCAGTCAAAAGCAGGGTTCAACTAATGAAAAACTGTTTTTT
CDR3 protein: CASQKQGSTNEKLFF

J gene: TRBJ2-2
V gene: TRBV9
clone size: .
D gene: .
CDR3 DNA: TGTGCCAGCAGCGTAGATGGAGGGTCCGGCACCGGGGAGCTGTTTTTT
CDR3 protein: CASSVDGGSGTGELFF

J gene: TRBJ1-1
V gene: TRBV19
clone size: .
D gene: .
CDR3 DNA: TGTGCCAGTAGTATAGATGTCCGGGGAAGGGCTTTCTTT
CDR3 protein: CASSIDVRGRAFF

J gene: TRBJ2-3
V gene: TRBV27
clone size: .
D gene: .
CDR3 DNA: TGTGCCAGCAGTGGCGCAGGGTACACCAGCACAGATACGCAGTATTTT
CDR3 protein: CASSGAGYTSTDTQYF

J gene: TRBJ1-1
V gene: TRBV19
clone size: .
D gene: .
CDR3 DNA: TGTGCCAGTAGTGTTCAGACAGGAACGAACACTGAAGCTTTCTTT
CDR3 protein: CASSVQTGTNTEAFF

J gene: TRBJ1-3
V gene: TRBV6-2/TRBV6-3
clone size: .
D gene: .
CDR3 DNA: TGTGCCAGCAGCTCGCCCAGAACCTCTGGAAACACCATATATTTT
CDR3 protein: CASSSPRTSGNTIYF

J gene: TRBJ2-1
V gene: TRBV11-3
clone size: .
D gene: .
CDR3 DNA: TGTGCCAGCAGCTTAGCGGGTAGTGGTGCGGGAAGCTCCTACAATGAGCAGTTCTTC
CDR3 protein: CASSLAGSGAGSSYNEQFF

J gene: TRBJ2-7
V gene: TRBV6-5
clone size: .
D gene: TRBD2
CDR3 DNA: TGTGCCAGCAGTAACAGCGGGGGAGCCTACGAGCAGTACTTC
CDR3 protein: CASSNSGGAYEQYF

J gene: TRBJ1-1
V gene: TRBV12-3/TRBV12-4
clone size: .
D gene: .
CDR3 DNA: TGTGCCAGCAGTCAGGGATGGAACACTGAAGCTTTCTTT
CDR3 protein: CASSQGWNTEAFF

J gene: TRBJ2-7
V gene: TRBV5-5
clone size: .
D gene: .
CDR3 DNA: TGTGCCAGCAGCTTGGTGGCCTTTGCCTACGAGCAGTACTTC
CDR3 protein: CASSLVAFAYEQYF

J gene: TRBJ2-1
V gene: TRBV6-5
clone size: .
D gene: TRBD1
CDR3 DNA: TGTGCCAGCAGACAGGGGATGTTGGCGTTCTTC
CDR3 protein: CASRQGMLAFF

J gene: TRBJ1-4
V gene: TRBV19
clone size: .
D gene: TRBD1
CDR3 DNA: TGTGCCAGTAGTCCCGACAGGGCCCGGCGTGAAAAACTGTTTTTT
CDR3 protein: CASSPDRARREKLFF

J gene: TRBJ1-6
V gene: TRBV7-6
clone size: .
D gene: .
CDR3 DNA: TGTGCCAGCAGCTTAGATAGAGGGCGCGATAATTCACCCCTCCACTTT
CDR3 protein: CASSLDRGRDNSPLHF

J gene: TRBJ2-7
V gene: TRBV5-4
clone size: few
D gene: TRBD1
CDR3 DNA: TGTGCCAGCAGCTTGGGTGGACAGGGGTCCTACGAGCAGTACTTC
CDR3 protein: CASSLGGQGSYEQYF

J gene: TRBJ2-7
V gene: TRBV5-1
clone size: few
D gene: TRBD1
CDR3 DNA: TGCGCCAGCAGCTTGAAGGGACAGGGCTACGAGCAGTACTTC
CDR3 protein: CASSLKGQGYEQYF

J gene: TRBJ2-7
V gene: TRBV9
clone size: .
D gene: .
CDR3 DNA: TGTGCCAGCAGCGTAGGTGGAGCCACCTACGAGCAGTACTTC
CDR3 protein: CASSVGGATYEQYF

J gene: TRBJ2-1
V gene: TRBV7-2
clone size: .
D gene: TRBD1
CDR3 DNA: TGTGCCAGCAGCTCGGGACAGCCTTACAATGAGCAGTTCTTC
CDR3 protein: CASSSGQPYNEQFF

J gene: TRBJ1-3
V gene: TRBV4-1
clone size: .
D gene: .
CDR3 DNA: TGCGCCAGCAGCCAAGAGAGCCAGGGAAACTTTGGAAACACCATATATTTT
CDR3 protein: CASSQESQGNFGNTIYF

J gene: TRBJ2-7
V gene: TRBV19
clone size: .
D gene: TRBD2
CDR3 DNA: TGTGCCAGTAGCCCTAGCGGGGTCTACGAGCAGTACTTC
CDR3 protein: CASSPSGVYEQYF

J gene: TRBJ2-3
V gene: TRBV9
clone size: .
D gene: TRBD2
CDR3 DNA: TGTGCCAGCAGCGTAGAACCTAGCGGGGGCCACACAGATACGCAGTATTTT
CDR3 protein: CASSVEPSGGHTDTQYF

J gene: TRBJ2-3
V gene: TRBV7-9
clone size: few
D gene: .
CDR3 DNA: TGTGCCAGCAGCTTAGGGTTTCAGGGTGGGGAGTATTTT
CDR3 protein: CASSLGFQGGEYF

J gene: TRBJ2-4
V gene: TRBV11-2
clone size: .
D gene: .
CDR3 DNA: TGTGCCAGCACCTCAGATCGGGACAAGAAAAACATTCAGTACTTC
CDR3 protein: CASTSDRDKKNIQYF

J gene: TRBJ1-2
V gene: TRBV5-1
clone size: .
D gene: .
CDR3 DNA: TGCGCCAGCAGCTTGACAGGAGCTAGCTATGGCTACACCTTC
CDR3 protein: CASSLTGASYGYTF

J gene: TRBJ2-3
V gene: TRBV18
clone size: .
D gene: TRBD1
CDR3 DNA: TGTGCCAGCTCAAGACAGGGGAAGAGAACAGATACGCAGTATTTT
CDR3 protein: CASSRQGKRTDTQYF

J gene: TRBJ1-1
V gene: TRBV7-6
clone size: .
D gene: .
CDR3 DNA: TGTGCCAGCAGCTTATGGGGCGTGGGTGGGCGCGGAACTGAAGCTTTCTTT
CDR3 protein: CASSLWGVGGRGTEAFF

J gene: TRBJ1-4
V gene: TRBV27
clone size: .
D gene: .
CDR3 DNA: TGTGCCAGCAGTACCAGGGTAACTAATGAAAAACTGTTTTTT
CDR3 protein: CASSTRVTNEKLFF

J gene: TRBJ2-7
V gene: TRBV6-1
clone size: .
D gene: .
CDR3 DNA: TGTGCCAGCAGTGAAGCGCCAAGTCGGGAGCAGTACTTC
CDR3 protein: CASSEAPSREQYF

J gene: TRBJ2-5
V gene: TRBV12-5
clone size: .
D gene: TRBD1
CDR3 DNA: TGTGCTAGTGCCCGTTTCGACAGGGGTGGGAGAGAGACCCAGTACTTC
CDR3 protein: CASARFDRGGRETQYF

J gene: TRBJ1-2
V gene: TRBV5-4
clone size: .
D gene: .
CDR3 DNA: TGTGCCAGCAGCTTCGGACAAGGGTATGGCTACACCTTC
CDR3 protein: CASSFGQGYGYTF

J gene: TRBJ2-2
V gene: TRBV5-1
clone size: .
D gene: TRBD1
CDR3 DNA: TGCGCCAGCAGCTTTGGGACAGAAAGTACCGGGGAGCTGTTTTTT
CDR3 protein: CASSFGTESTGELFF

J gene: TRBJ1-1
V gene: TRBV10-3
clone size: .
D gene: .
CDR3 DNA: TGTGCCGCGGAGGGGACGGCGAACACTGAAGCTTTCTTT
CDR3 protein: CAAEGTANTEAFF

J gene: TRBJ1-3
V gene: TRBV2
clone size: .
D gene: TRBD1
CDR3 DNA: TGTGCCAGCAGTGCAACAGGGGTTGGTGGAAACACCATATATTTT
CDR3 protein: CASSATGVGGNTIYF

J gene: TRBJ2-6
V gene: TRBV27
clone size: .
D gene: .
CDR3 DNA: TGTGCCAGCAGCCACTCTGGGGCCAACGTCCTGACTTTC
CDR3 protein: CASSHSGANVLTF

J gene: TRBJ1-3
V gene: TRBV4-2
clone size: .
D gene: .
CDR3 DNA: TGTGCCAGCAGCCAAGATGTGGGGCGAGGAAACACCATATATTTT
CDR3 protein: CASSQDVGRGNTIYF

J gene: TRBJ1-5
V gene: TRBV28
clone size: .
D gene: .
CDR3 DNA: TGTGCCAGCAGTTTATCCGGGAGCAATCAGCCCCAGCATTTT
CDR3 protein: CASSLSGSNQPQHF

J gene: TRBJ2-1
V gene: TRBV29-1
clone size: .
D gene: TRBD2
CDR3 DNA: TGCAGCGTTGGTGACGCGGGGGGCTTTCTTGAGCAGTTCTTC
CDR3 protein: CSVGDAGGFLEQFF